This passage covers 18 T cell receptor beta chains from one sample sequenced in a study of blood T cells in healthy people across ages. Using a J-beta primer mix together with a sample-barcoded 5' primer, a second PCR was run for roughly 7 to 12 cycles. TCRdb re-derived calls from the 5' RACE reads in MiXCR, one entry per CDR3 protein. The table shows approximately 1.5 million distinct CDR3 sequences, with about 31% occurring only once. The sequenced material came from blood. The receptor source for this set is a woman aged 30 to 39 in good health.

The rearrangement uses TRBV12-3 or TRBV12-4 and TRBJ2-2; D possibly uses TRBD1 or TRBD2 (7 bases each). The CDR3 spans 17 residues. V lost 0 bases and J 4 bases, leaving 15 bases between the germline ends. This CDR3 is CASSLAGGGSSTGELFF. The DNA for the CDR3 is TGTGCCAGCAGTTTAGCGGGAGGGGGCAGCAGCACCGGGGAGCTGTTTTTT.

This clonotype was counted a few times. The genes are TRBV7-9 and TRBJ2-7; 12 bases are shared with TRBD2. There are 14 residues in the CDR3. Germline CDR1 SEHNR, CDR2 FQNEAQ (reference sequence). Trimming at V came to 0 bases and at J to 6 bases, leaving 0 bases not matched to a gene. In DNA form, the CDR3 reads TGTGCCAGCAGCTTAGCGACTAGCGGGAGCGAGCAGTACTTC. Translating it yields CASSLATSGSEQYF.

V is TRBV30 and J is TRBJ2-7; D is undetermined. Trimming took 2 bases from V and 3 from J, leaving 5 bases between them. Germline CDR1 is GTSNPN and CDR2 is SVGIG (reference sequence). This CDR3 has 11 residues. CDR3 nucleotides: TGTGCCTGGAGTATCGACTACGAGCAGTACTTC. Amino acid sequence: CAWSIDYEQYF.

This clonotype was counted between two and nine times. This chain links TRBV30 with TRBJ1-5; D is uncertain. CDR1 is GTSNPN and CDR2 is SVGIG in the germline V gene (reference sequence). The length of the CDR3 is 12 residues. V was cut by 3 bases and J by 7 bases, with 10 bases left in between. Here the CDR3 reads CAWSLSGQPQHF. CDR3 sequence (DNA): TGTGCCTGGAGCTTGTCGGGACAGCCCCAGCATTTT.

The CDR3, as DNA: TGTGCCATTCGTACCGCGGGGCAGGGAGGGAGCAATGAGCAGTTCTTC. Its translation is CAIRTAGQGGSNEQFF. This chain links TRBV10-3 with TRBJ2-1; 7 bases align to TRBD2. Per germline, CDR1 ENHRY and CDR2 SYGVKD. J was trimmed by 6 bases and V by 9 bases; bases with no gene match: 17. The CDR3 loop spans 16 amino acids.

Notes on this clonotype: At one end the junction does not follow the germline gene, possibly because of a read error. The rearrangement joins TRBV5-1 to TRBJ2-6; the D call may be TRBD1 or TRBD2 (5 bases each). The CDR3 has 15 residues. Germline CDR1 SGHRS, CDR2 YFSETQ. This CDR3 is CASMMGVSGANVPTF. DNA for the CDR3: TGCGCCAGCATGATGGGGGTTTCTGGGGCCAACGTCCCGACTTTC.

This clonotype was picked up a small number of times. The rearrangement joins TRBV27 to TRBJ1-1, with 7 bases that match TRBD1. Trimming removed 6 bases from V and 6 bases from J; junction bases left unmatched: 16. Germline lookup yields CDR1 MNHEY and CDR2 SMNVEV (reference sequence). This CDR3 is 16 amino acids long. CDR3 DNA: TGTGCCAGCAGCGGACCTTCGACAGGGACGAGGGCTGAAGCTTTCTTT. Amino acids: CASSGPSTGTRAEAFF.

J is TRBJ1-1 and V is TRBV6-5; possible D gene TRBD1, 5 bases. Germline V gene sequence: CDR1 MNHEY, CDR2 SVGAGI. The CDR3 contains 14 residues. With 7 bases removed from V and 2 bases from J, the gap between germline ends came to 14 bases. The DNA of the CDR3 is TGTGCCAGCAACCTACGGGGGAGTAACACTGAAGCTTTCTTT. It translates to CASNLRGSNTEAFF.

This clonotype has at least ten counts. An end of the junction differs from the germline gene, which may be a read error. The chain uses TRBV5-1 and TRBJ1-1; 7 bases match TRBD1. The CDR3 totals 14 residues. Germline lookup yields CDR1 SGHRS and CDR2 YFSETQ. The CDR3 loop reads CASSPGTANTEAFF. The CDR3 DNA sequence: TGTGCCAGCAGCCCCGGGACAGCGAACACTGAAGCTTTCTTT.

This clonotype was seen a few times. CDR3: CASSRPGLDNQPQHF. In DNA form, the CDR3 reads TGTGCCAGTAGCAGGCCAGGGTTAGACAATCAGCCCCAGCATTTT. V usage is TRBV19 and J usage is TRBJ1-5, with D tentatively TRBD1 (5 bases). V was shortened by 6 bases and J by 3 bases, with 15 bases between the two germline ends. The CDR3 sequence is 15 residues long. Germline V gene data show CDR1 as LNHDA and CDR2 as SQIVND (reference sequence).

This clonotype was picked up a small number of times. The V call is TRBV5-6, the J call TRBJ2-2; perhaps TRBD1 as D (5 bases). Deletions cut 4 bases from V and 1 base from J, with 8 bases between. Germline CDR1 reads SGHDT; CDR2 reads YYEEEE. This CDR3 is built from 14 residues. The CDR3 is CASSTGQNTGELFF. The CDR3 DNA reads TGTGCCAGCAGCACCGGACAGAACACCGGGGAGCTGTTTTTT.

The chain links TRBV5-1 to TRBJ2-3, with a possible D match to TRBD2 (6 bases). CDR1 SGHRS and CDR2 YFSETQ come from the germline V gene. CDR3 length: 15 amino acids. Trimming cost V 0 bases and J 5 bases, with 13 bases left between them. In DNA form, the CDR3 reads TGCGCCAGCAGCTTGGTCCAGCGGGCTCAAGATACGCAGTATTTT. This translates into CASSLVQRAQDTQYF.

V usage is TRBV28 and J usage is TRBJ2-1, with D unclear. Looked up from germline, CDR1 is MDHEN and CDR2 is SYDVKM. The CDR3 sequence is 15 residues long. Trimming took 3 bases from V and 1 from J, leaving 10 bases between them. The CDR3 region is CASSFASPSYNEQFF. The CDR3 DNA sequence: TGTGCCAGCAGTTTCGCCAGCCCGTCCTACAATGAGCAGTTCTTC.

This sequence joins TRBV28 and TRBJ2-1; 8 nucleotides line up with TRBD1. The length of the CDR3 is 12 residues. The germline gives CDR1 MDHEN, CDR2 SYDVKM. V gave up 4 bases and J gave up 10 bases; unmatched junction bases: 3. This CDR3 is CASSSDRGEQFF. The CDR3 nucleotides read TGTGCCAGCAGTTCAGACAGGGGAGAGCAGTTCTTC.

This chain joins TRBV4-1 and TRBJ1-5; no reliable D call. The germline V gene encodes CDR1 MGHRA and CDR2 YSYEKL. The CDR3 extends over 16 amino acids. The V end was cut by 4 bases, the J end by 0 bases, with 13 bases between. CDR3 residues: CASSLSLTDSNQPQHF. CDR3 in DNA: TGCGCCAGCAGCCTAAGCTTGACGGATAGCAATCAGCCCCAGCATTTT.

Remarks on this clonotype: A read error may produce the germline difference seen at one junction end. The chain combines TRBV6-6 with TRBJ2-5; D gene unclear. The CDR3 runs 14 residues. Germline-derived CDR1 and CDR2 are MNHNY and SVGAGI (reference sequence). The CDR3: CASSYSNGEETRYF. The CDR3, as DNA: TGTGCCAGCAGTTACTCGAACGGAGAAGAGACCCGGTACTTC.

This clonotype was seen only a few times. The rearrangement joins TRBV3-1 to TRBJ2-7, with D hard to call. Per germline, CDR1 LGHDT and CDR2 YNNKEL (reference sequence). Trimming stripped 1 base from V and 4 bases from J, with 8 bases between. The length of the CDR3 is 13 residues. Written as DNA, the CDR3 is TGTGCCAGCAGCCAAGGGATGCTATACGAGCAGTACTTC. Its translation: CASSQGMLYEQYF.

This clonotype was counted between two and nine times. CDR3 protein: CASSQASGPSNEQFF. The CDR3 DNA reads as TGTGCCAGCAGTCAAGCTAGCGGCCCCTCCAATGAGCAGTTCTTC. The rearrangement links TRBV6-6 to TRBJ2-1, with TRBD2 matching 7 bases. Germline CDR1 and CDR2: MNHNY and SVGAGI (reference sequence). The CDR3 is 15 residues long. V shed 5 bases, J shed 6 bases, and the junction held 10 bases outside the gene matches.